These T cell receptor beta chains were read from a single sample in a study of T cell responses to AZD1222 COVID-19 vaccine. Clones were read by immunoSEQ multiplex PCR, and TCRdb kept only the in-frame ones, dropping some. The sample holds 100,000 to 130,000 clones, approximately 86% seen once. The source material was peripheral blood, sampled on day 0 of AZD1222 vaccination. The receptors were gathered from an adult in good health. Each CDR3 is given with its conserved first and last residue. The D gene is left open where the match is weak. Some rows mark clone size as missing; the rest say once, few, many or name a class of expanded clone.

CDR3 DNA | CDR3 protein | J gene | D gene | V gene | clone size
TGTGCCAGCAGTTACGGGGGGGGGCTGACCACTTATGGCTACACCTTC | CASSYGGGLTTYGYTF | TRBJ1-2 | NA | TRBV6-5 | NA
TGCGCCAGCAGCCGAGGTTCAGGGGGCTACGAGCAGTACTTC | CASSRGSGGYEQYF | TRBJ2-7 | TRBD1 | TRBV5-1 | NA
TGTGCCAGCACCTTCCCGACAGAGTATGGCTACACCTTC | CASTFPTEYGYTF | TRBJ1-2 | NA | TRBV28 | NA
TGTGCCAGCAGCGCGGACAGGGGGCGAAACACCATATATTTT | CASSADRGRNTIYF | TRBJ1-3 | TRBD1 | TRBV7-2 | NA
TGTGCCAGCAGCCTCAGACGTGGGAATGAGCAGTTCTTC | CASSLRRGNEQFF | TRBJ2-1 | NA | TRBV11-2 | NA
TGTGCCAGCTGGACTAGCGGGAAGGGGGAGACCCAGTACTTC | CASWTSGKGETQYF | TRBJ2-5 | TRBD2 | TRBV7-3 | NA
TGCGCCAGCAGCCAATCTGACGAAGCTTTCTTT | CASSQSDEAFF | TRBJ1-1 | NA | TRBV4-1 | once
TGTGCCAGCAGCTCAGTCCTTTCAGGGTTCCTCCAAGAGACCCAGTACTTC | CASSSVLSGFLQETQYF | TRBJ2-5 | NA | TRBV5-4 | NA
TGTGCCAGCAGTCCCTCGGGCGTGACTCTAGATACGCAGTATTTT | CASSPSGVTLDTQYF | TRBJ2-3 | NA | TRBV28 | NA
TGTGCCACCAGCAGACCCTCCACGGGGGCGCTTTCACCCCTCCACTTT | CATSRPSTGALSPLHF | TRBJ1-6 | NA | TRBV15 | NA
TGTGCCAGCAGCCAAGGATTGGGTGATGGCAATCAGCCCCAGCATTTT | CASSQGLGDGNQPQHF | TRBJ1-5 | NA | TRBV4-2 | many
TGTGCCAGCAGCTTGGGGGGACTAGCGGGTTACAATGAGCAGTTCTTC | CASSLGGLAGYNEQFF | TRBJ2-1 | TRBD2 | TRBV5-4 | NA
TGTGCCAGCAGCTTAGCGGGGCACGAGCAGTACTTC | CASSLAGHEQYF | TRBJ2-7 | NA | TRBV11-1 | NA
TGTGCCAGCAGCTTAGAAGGACTAGCGAATTCCTACGAGCAGTACTTC | CASSLEGLANSYEQYF | TRBJ2-7 | TRBD2 | TRBV7-8 | NA
TGTGCCAGCAACCCCGGGACAGGGTGGAACACTGAAGCTTTCTTT | CASNPGTGWNTEAFF | TRBJ1-1 | TRBD1 | TRBV28 | NA
TGCGCCAGCAGCTTGGATGTGGGAATAGGCGATGAGCAGTTCTTC | CASSLDVGIGDEQFF | TRBJ2-1 | NA | TRBV5-1 | NA
TGCGCCAGCAGCCAGCCGTACTTCTACGAGCAGTACTTC | CASSQPYFYEQYF | TRBJ2-7 | NA | TRBV4-1 | NA
TGTGCCAGCAGCCAAGTCGGCAGGGCTTACGAGCAGTACTTC | CASSQVGRAYEQYF | TRBJ2-7 | NA | TRBV14 | once
TGTGCCAGCTCATATCCGGGGTCCTACAATGAGCAGTTCTTC | CASSYPGSYNEQFF | TRBJ2-1 | NA | TRBV27 | NA
TGTGCCAGCCGACCCCGGGACGGAAATTCACCCCTCCACTTT | CASRPRDGNSPLHF | TRBJ1-6 | NA | TRBV7-8 | once
TGTGCCAGCTCACCAACGGGGCCCGAAGCTTTCTTT | CASSPTGPEAFF | TRBJ1-1 | NA | TRBV18 | once
TGTGCCAGCAGTTTGCAGGGGGCGCACGAGCAGTACTTC | CASSLQGAHEQYF | TRBJ2-7 | TRBD1 | TRBV28 | NA
TGTGCCAGCTCACCTGGGACTAGCGGGAGTCGTGGGACCCAGTACTTC | CASSPGTSGSRGTQYF | TRBJ2-5 | TRBD2 | TRBV18 | NA
TGTGCCAGCAGTCCGCGGGGGCGAAACACTGAAGCTTTCTTT | CASSPRGRNTEAFF | TRBJ1-1 | NA | TRBV28 | NA
TGCGCCAGCAGCCAGGAAAGCCGGGTTTTCTATGGCTACACCTTC | CASSQESRVFYGYTF | TRBJ1-2 | NA | TRBV4-3 | few
TGTGCCAGCAGCGTAGGTGAGGACTATGGCTACACCTTC | CASSVGEDYGYTF | TRBJ1-2 | NA | TRBV9 | NA
TGTGCCAGCTCACCGGTTTCAGGCCAAATTGTGGAGACCCAGTACTTC | CASSPVSGQIVETQYF | TRBJ2-5 | NA | TRBV18 | NA